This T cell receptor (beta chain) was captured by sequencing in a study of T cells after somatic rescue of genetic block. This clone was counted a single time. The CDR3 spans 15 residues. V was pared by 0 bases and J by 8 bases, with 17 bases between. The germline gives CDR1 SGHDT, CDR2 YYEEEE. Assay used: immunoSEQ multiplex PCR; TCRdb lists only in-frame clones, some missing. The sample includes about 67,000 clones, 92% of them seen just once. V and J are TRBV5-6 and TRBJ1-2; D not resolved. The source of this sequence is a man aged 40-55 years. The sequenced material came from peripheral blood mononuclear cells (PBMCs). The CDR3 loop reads CASSLGAVPRMGYTF. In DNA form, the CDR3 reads TGTGCCAGCAGCTTGGGGGCGGTGCCACGCATGGGCTACACCTTC. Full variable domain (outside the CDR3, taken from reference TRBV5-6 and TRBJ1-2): DAGVTQSPTHLIKTRGQQVTLRCSPKSGHDTVSWYQQALGQGPQFIFQYYEEEERQRGNFPDRFSGHQFPNYSSELNVNALLLGDSALYLCASSLGAVPRMGYTFGSGTRLTVV.